A selection of T cell receptor beta chains follows, all from one sample in a study of shared clonotypes between healthy human individuals. Assay used: immunoSEQ multiplex PCR; TCRdb lists only in-frame clones, some missing. This table holds approximately 2.4 million clones, nearly 97% found once. Specimen: naive CD4+ T cells sorted from blood. Every receptor here comes from a young man in good health. Each CDR3 is given with its conserved first and last residue. The order of the fields is V gene, clone size, J gene, D gene, CDR3 DNA, CDR3 protein. A D gene is named only where the DNA matches it firmly. Not all rows give a size; the values are once, few, many and, for expanded clones, a class.

TRBV6-5,NA,TRBJ2-7,TRBD2,TGTGCCAGCAGCGGTAGCGGGAGGCAGTACTTC,CASSGSGRQYF
TRBV28,NA,TRBJ1-6,NA,TGTGCCAGCAGTATCCTGGTAGGGGAAAAGTCACCCCTCCACTTT,CASSILVGEKSPLHF
TRBV7-2,once,TRBJ2-1,NA,TGTGCCAGCAGCTTAGTGGTTGTCCAAGGAAAGAACAATGAGCAGTTCTTC,CASSLVVVQGKNNEQFF
TRBV18,NA,TRBJ2-7,TRBD1,TGTGCCAGCTCACCGACAGGGACCTCCTACGAGCAGTACTTC,CASSPTGTSYEQYF
TRBV5-1,NA,TRBJ1-1,NA,TGCGCCAGCAGCCTACCTACCGCCAGGAACACTGAAGCTTTCTTT,CASSLPTARNTEAFF
TRBV27,NA,TRBJ2-5,NA,TGTGCCAGCAGTTTCCTTCAGGACCAAGAGACCCAGTACTTC,CASSFLQDQETQYF
TRBV28,NA,TRBJ1-1,NA,TGTGCCAGCAGTTTTGCCGGGTTTGAAGCTTTCTTT,CASSFAGFEAFF
TRBV4-1,NA,TRBJ1-6,NA,TGCGCCAGCAGCCTTCCAGGGGACTATTCACCCCTCCACTTT,CASSLPGDYSPLHF
TRBV28,NA,TRBJ1-1,NA,TGTGCCAGCAAACTGGACACTGAAGCTTTCTTT,CASKLDTEAFF
TRBV5-1,NA,TRBJ2-6,TRBD1,TGCGCCAGCAGCTTGGGGCCGGGACAGAGCTCTGGGGCCAACGTCCTGACTTTC,CASSLGPGQSSGANVLTF
TRBV30,once,TRBJ2-1,NA,TGTTCCGGACTATCCTACAATGAGCAGTTCTTC,CSGLSYNEQFF
TRBV6-1,NA,TRBJ1-2,TRBD1,TGTGCCAGCAGGAGACAGGGGGATAAGGTAGTCACCTTC,CASRRQGDKVVTF
TRBV18,NA,TRBJ2-4,NA,TGTGCCAGCTCACCTTCATGGTCCAAAAACATTCAGTACTTC,CASSPSWSKNIQYF
TRBV2,NA,TRBJ2-3,NA,TGTGCCAGCAGGGGTAGGGGAGGAGATACGCAGTATTTT,CASRGRGGDTQYF
TRBV27,few,TRBJ1-2,NA,TGTGCCAGCAGTTTAACGACAGCTTCTGGCTACACCTTC,CASSLTTASGYTF
TRBV5-1,NA,TRBJ1-4,NA,TGCGCCAGCAGCTCGATCGACAGCCCAACTAATGAAAAACTGTTTTTT,CASSSIDSPTNEKLFF
TRBV10-3,NA,TRBJ1-1,NA,TGTGCCATCAGTGAGTCAGACAGTTATAGGGCCTCTGAAGCTTTCTTT,CAISESDSYRASEAFF
TRBV10-2,once,TRBJ2-2,NA,TGCGCCAGCAGTGGAAACACTTTCACCGGGGAGCTGTTTTTT,CASSGNTFTGELFF
TRBV28,NA,TRBJ2-2,NA,TGTGCCAGCAGTTTCAGGGGATCCACCGGGGAGCTGTTTTTT,CASSFRGSTGELFF
TRBV6-6,NA,TRBJ2-2,TRBD2,TGTGCCAGCAGGACTAGCGGGGCGAACACCGGGGAGCTGTTTTTT,CASRTSGANTGELFF
TRBV30,once,TRBJ2-2,NA,TGTGCCTGGAGTTTACAGGACACCGGGGAGCTGTTTTTT,CAWSLQDTGELFF
TRBV7-9,NA,TRBJ2-5,TRBD1,TGTGCCAGCAGCCTAGGGGGGGACAGGGTCCGTTTTGAGACCCAGTACTTC,CASSLGGDRVRFETQYF
TRBV30,NA,TRBJ2-1,TRBD2,TGTGCCTGGGGTATAGCGGGAGGGCCTACCTACAATGAGCAGTTCTTC,CAWGIAGGPTYNEQFF
TRBV6-5,NA,TRBJ2-7,NA,TGTGCCAGCAGTTACTCACGCGGAGCGGAATACGAGCAGTACTTC,CASSYSRGAEYEQYF
TRBV18,NA,TRBJ2-1,NA,TGTGCCAGCTCACCACAAGTCAATGAGCAGTTCTTC,CASSPQVNEQFF
TRBV10-3,NA,TRBJ1-2,NA,TGTGCCATCAGTGAGTCGGAGGATTTGTATGGCTACACCTTC,CAISESEDLYGYTF
TRBV5-3,NA,TRBJ1-1,TRBD1,TGTGCCAGAAGCACCCCCCGGGACAGGGGGACTGAAGCTTTCTTT,CARSTPRDRGTEAFF
TRBV6-5,once,TRBJ2-7,NA,TGTGCCAGCAGTTACTCCGGGTTCGAGCAGTACTTC,CASSYSGFEQYF
TRBV2,NA,TRBJ2-5,NA,TGTGCCAGCAGGCAGGGGGGGACCCAGTACTTC,CASRQGGTQYF
TRBV28,NA,TRBJ1-5,NA,TGTGCCACAAAAACCGGCCGGACACATAGCAATCAGCCCCAGCATTTT,CATKTGRTHSNQPQHF
TRBV4-1,NA,TRBJ2-2,NA,TGCGCCAGCAGCCAAAACTCCATGAACACCGGGGAGCTGTTTTTT,CASSQNSMNTGELFF
TRBV18,NA,TRBJ2-7,TRBD1,TGTGCCAGCTCACCGGGACAGGGGGGCGGGTACGAGCAGTACTTC,CASSPGQGGGYEQYF
TRBV7-9,once,TRBJ2-5,NA,TGTGCCAGCAGCCTATGGACCGGGACACAAGAGACCCAGTACTTC,CASSLWTGTQETQYF
TRBV27,NA,TRBJ1-2,NA,TGTGCCAGCAGCCTTAGGAGGGGGGTGAACTATGGCTACACCTTC,CASSLRRGVNYGYTF
TRBV21-1,NA,TRBJ1-2,NA,TGTGCCAGCAGCAAAGCGCACGATCGGACAGGGGGCGCCTGGGGTAACTATGGCTACACCTTC,CASSKAHDRTGGAWGNYGYTF
TRBV2,NA,TRBJ2-1,TRBD2,TGTGCCAGCAGTAAGAGGACTAGCGGATGGAATGAGCAGTTCTTC,CASSKRTSGWNEQFF